This T cell receptor (beta chain) was sequenced during a study of cytomegalovirus exposure and HLA in healthy donors. 13 Jbeta primers and 60 Vbeta primers were used for the PCR. The method was immunoSEQ multiplex PCR; TCRdb's version includes in-frame clones alone and lacks a portion of them. The sample shows roughly 250,000 clones, just under 85% of them seen only once. Germline CDR1 reads SEHNR; CDR2 reads FQNEAQ (reference sequence). The CDR3 totals 18 residues. Trimming at V came to 6 bases and at J to 0 bases, leaving 7 bases not matched to a gene. The sequence was collected from a middle-aged woman in good health and CMV-seropositive. This chain uses TRBV7-9 with TRBJ2-2; the match to TRBD2 covers 13 bases. The sample consisted of PBMCs. CDR3: CASRHQTSGRPNTGELFF. The CDR3 DNA reads as TGTGCCAGCAGACATCAGACTAGCGGGAGGCCGAACACCGGGGAGCTGTTTTTT.